The entry below describes one T cell receptor (beta chain). The sample is drawn from a study of T cell changes during pregnancy in multiple sclerosis. Here immunoSEQ multiplex PCR was the method, and the copy in TCRdb shows in-frame clones only, minus some. The sample gives around 70,000 clones, about 92% of which show up once; 2.3% is in the top ten. Germline V gene sequence: CDR1 SEHNR, CDR2 FQNEAQ (reference sequence). The CDR3 extends over 12 amino acids. V lost 1 base to trimming and J lost 4 bases, with 4 bases between them. This specimen consisted of peripheral blood, obtained before pregnancy. This receptor was identified in a female donor with multiple sclerosis, enrolled in a pregnancy study. The V call is TRBV7-9, the J call TRBJ1-1; D not certain. The CDR3 DNA follows: TGTGCCAGCAGCTTAGATAGCACTGAAGCTTTCTTT. Its translation is CASSLDSTEAFF.